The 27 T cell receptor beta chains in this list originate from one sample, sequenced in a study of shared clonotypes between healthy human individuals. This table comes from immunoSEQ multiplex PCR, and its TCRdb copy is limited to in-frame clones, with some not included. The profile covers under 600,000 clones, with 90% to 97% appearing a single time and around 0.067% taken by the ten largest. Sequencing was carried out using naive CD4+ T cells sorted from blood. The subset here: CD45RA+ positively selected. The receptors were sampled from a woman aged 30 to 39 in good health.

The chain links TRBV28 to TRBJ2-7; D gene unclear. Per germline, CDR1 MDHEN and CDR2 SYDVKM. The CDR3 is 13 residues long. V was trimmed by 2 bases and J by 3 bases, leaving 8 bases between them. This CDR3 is CASSLRLNYEQYF. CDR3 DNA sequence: TGTGCCAGCAGTTTACGGCTCAACTACGAGCAGTACTTC. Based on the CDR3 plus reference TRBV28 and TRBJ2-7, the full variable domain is DVKVTQSSRYLVKRTGEKVFLECVQDMDHENMFWYRQDPGLGLRLIYFSYDVKMKEKGDIPEGYSVSREKKERFSLILESASTNQTSMYLCASSLRLNYEQYFGPGTRLTVT.

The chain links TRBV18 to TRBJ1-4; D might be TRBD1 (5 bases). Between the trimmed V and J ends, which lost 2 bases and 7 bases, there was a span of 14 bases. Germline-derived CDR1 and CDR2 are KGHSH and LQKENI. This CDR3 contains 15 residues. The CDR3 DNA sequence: TGTGCCAGCTCACCAGCGGCAGGGCTGGCTGAAAAACTGTTTTTT. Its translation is CASSPAAGLAEKLFF.

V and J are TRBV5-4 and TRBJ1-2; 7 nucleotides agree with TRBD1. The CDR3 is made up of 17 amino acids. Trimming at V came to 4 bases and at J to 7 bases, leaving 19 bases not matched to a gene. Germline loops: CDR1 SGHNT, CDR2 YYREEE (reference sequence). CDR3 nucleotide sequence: TGTGCCAGCAGCCCCGGAGGAGGGGGCGGGTTCAAATCTGGCTACACCTTC. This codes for CASSPGGGGGFKSGYTF.

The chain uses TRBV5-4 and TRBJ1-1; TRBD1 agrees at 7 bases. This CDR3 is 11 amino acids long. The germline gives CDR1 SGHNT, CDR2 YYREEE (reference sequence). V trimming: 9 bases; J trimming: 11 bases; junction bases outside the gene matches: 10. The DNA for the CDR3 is TGTGCCACCCAGTCAAGGACAGGCGCTTTCTTT. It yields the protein CATQSRTGAFF.

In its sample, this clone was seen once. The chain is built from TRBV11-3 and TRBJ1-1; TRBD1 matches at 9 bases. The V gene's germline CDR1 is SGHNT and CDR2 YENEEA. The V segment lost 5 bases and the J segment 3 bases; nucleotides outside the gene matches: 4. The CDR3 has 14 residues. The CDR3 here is CASSPQGADTEAFF. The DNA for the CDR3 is TGTGCCAGCAGCCCACAGGGGGCCGACACTGAAGCTTTCTTT.

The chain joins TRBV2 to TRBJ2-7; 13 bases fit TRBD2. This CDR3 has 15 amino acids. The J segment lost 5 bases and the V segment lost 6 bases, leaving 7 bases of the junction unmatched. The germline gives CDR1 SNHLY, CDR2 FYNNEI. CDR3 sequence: CASRRTSGSPHEQYF. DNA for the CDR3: TGTGCCAGCAGGAGGACTAGCGGGAGCCCACACGAGCAGTACTTC.

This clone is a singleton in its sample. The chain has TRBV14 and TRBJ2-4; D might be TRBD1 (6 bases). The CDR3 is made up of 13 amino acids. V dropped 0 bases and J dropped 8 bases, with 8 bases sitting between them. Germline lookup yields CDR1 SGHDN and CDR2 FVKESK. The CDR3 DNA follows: TGTGCCAGCAGCCAAGAACAGGGTTACATTCAGTACTTC. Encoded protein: CASSQEQGYIQYF.

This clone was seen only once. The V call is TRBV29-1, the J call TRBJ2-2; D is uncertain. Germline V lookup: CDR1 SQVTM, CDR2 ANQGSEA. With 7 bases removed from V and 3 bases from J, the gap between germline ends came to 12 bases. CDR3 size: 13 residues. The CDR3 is CSAQVTDTGELFF. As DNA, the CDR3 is TGCAGCGCCCAGGTGACGGACACCGGGGAGCTGTTTTTT.

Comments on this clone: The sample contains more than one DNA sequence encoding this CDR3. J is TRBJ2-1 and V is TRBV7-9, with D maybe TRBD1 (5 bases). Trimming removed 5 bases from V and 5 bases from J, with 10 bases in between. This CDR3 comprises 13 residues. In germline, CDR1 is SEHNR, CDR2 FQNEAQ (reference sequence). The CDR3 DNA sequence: TGTGCCAGCAGCCAGGGCCTGGACAATGAGCAGTTCTTC. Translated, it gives CASSQGLDNEQFF.

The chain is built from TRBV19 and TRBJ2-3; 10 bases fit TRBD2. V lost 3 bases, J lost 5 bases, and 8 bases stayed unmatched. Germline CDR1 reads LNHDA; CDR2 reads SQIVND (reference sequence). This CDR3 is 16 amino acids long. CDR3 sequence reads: CASSMRLAGVGDTQYF. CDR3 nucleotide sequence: TGTGCCAGTAGTATGAGGCTAGCGGGAGTGGGAGATACGCAGTATTTT.

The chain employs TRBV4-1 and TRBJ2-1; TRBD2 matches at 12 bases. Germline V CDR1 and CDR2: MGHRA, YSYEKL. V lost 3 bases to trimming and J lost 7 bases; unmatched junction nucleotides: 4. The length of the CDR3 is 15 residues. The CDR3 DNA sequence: TGCGCCAGCAGCCAGCCTAGCGGGAGGGAAAATGAGCAGTTCTTC. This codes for CASSQPSGRENEQFF.

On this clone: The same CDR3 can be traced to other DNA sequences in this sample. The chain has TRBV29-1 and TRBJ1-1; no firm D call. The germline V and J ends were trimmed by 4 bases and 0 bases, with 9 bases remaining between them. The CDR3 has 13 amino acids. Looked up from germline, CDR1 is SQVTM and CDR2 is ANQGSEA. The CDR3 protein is CSVGQRMNTEAFF. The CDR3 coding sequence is TGCAGCGTTGGACAACGCATGAACACTGAAGCTTTCTTT. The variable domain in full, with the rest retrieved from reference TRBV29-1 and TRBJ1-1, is SAVISQKPSRDICQRGTSLTIQCQVDSQVTMMFWYRQQPGQSLTLIATANQGSEATYESGFVIDKFPISRPNLTFSTLTVSNMSPEDSSIYLCSVGQRMNTEAFFGQGTRLTVV.

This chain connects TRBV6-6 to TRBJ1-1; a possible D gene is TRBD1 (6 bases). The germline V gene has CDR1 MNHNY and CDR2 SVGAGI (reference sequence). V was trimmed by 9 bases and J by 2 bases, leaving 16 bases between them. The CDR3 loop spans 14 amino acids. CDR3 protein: CASARDTANTEAFF. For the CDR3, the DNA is TGTGCCAGTGCGAGGGACACCGCAAACACTGAAGCTTTCTTT.

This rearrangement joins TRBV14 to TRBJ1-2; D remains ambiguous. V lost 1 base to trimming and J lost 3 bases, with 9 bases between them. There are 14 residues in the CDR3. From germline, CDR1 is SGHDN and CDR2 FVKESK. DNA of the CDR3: TGTGCCAGCAGCCAAGTTGTTGACGACTATGGCTACACCTTC. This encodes CASSQVVDDYGYTF.

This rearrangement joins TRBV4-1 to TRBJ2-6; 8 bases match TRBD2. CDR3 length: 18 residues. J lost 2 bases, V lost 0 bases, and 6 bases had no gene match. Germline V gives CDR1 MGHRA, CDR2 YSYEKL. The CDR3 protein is CASSQEDGRAAGANVLTF. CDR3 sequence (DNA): TGCGCCAGCAGCCAAGAAGACGGGAGGGCCGCTGGGGCCAACGTCCTGACTTTC.

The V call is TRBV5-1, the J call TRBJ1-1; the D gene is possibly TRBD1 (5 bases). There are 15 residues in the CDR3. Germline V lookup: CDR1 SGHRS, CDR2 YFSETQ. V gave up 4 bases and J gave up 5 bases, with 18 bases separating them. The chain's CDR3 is CASSTLGGEGTEAFF. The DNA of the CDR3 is TGCGCCAGCAGCACCTTGGGAGGAGAGGGGACTGAAGCTTTCTTT.

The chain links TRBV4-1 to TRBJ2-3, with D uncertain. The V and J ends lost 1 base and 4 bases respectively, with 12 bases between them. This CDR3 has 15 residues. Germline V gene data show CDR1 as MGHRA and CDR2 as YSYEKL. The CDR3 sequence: CASSQAWHGADTQYF. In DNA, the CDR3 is TGCGCCAGCAGCCAAGCGTGGCATGGAGCAGATACGCAGTATTTT.

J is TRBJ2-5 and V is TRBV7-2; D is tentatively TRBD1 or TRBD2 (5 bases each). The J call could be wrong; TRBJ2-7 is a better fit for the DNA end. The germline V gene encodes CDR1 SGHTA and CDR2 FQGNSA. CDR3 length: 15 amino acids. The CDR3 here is CASRYRRDRTYEQYF. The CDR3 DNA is TGTGCCAGCAGGTATCGCCGGGACCGGACCTACGAGCAGTACTTC.

The CDR3 coding sequence is TGTGCCAGCAGTGGTCGGGAGGGGGGTGAGCAGTTCTTC. Amino acid sequence: CASSGREGGEQFF. The chain recombines TRBV6-4 with TRBJ2-1, with 8 bases fitting TRBD2. CDR1 and CDR2 (germline): MRHNA, SNTAGT. Trimming removed 4 bases from V and 9 bases from J; junction bases left unmatched: 5. CDR3 length: 13 amino acids.

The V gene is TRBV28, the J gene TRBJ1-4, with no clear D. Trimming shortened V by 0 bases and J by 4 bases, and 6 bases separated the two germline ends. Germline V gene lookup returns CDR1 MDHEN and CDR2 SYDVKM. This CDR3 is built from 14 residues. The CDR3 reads CASSLWDGNEKLFF. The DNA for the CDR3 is TGTGCCAGCAGTTTATGGGACGGTAATGAAAAACTGTTTTTT.

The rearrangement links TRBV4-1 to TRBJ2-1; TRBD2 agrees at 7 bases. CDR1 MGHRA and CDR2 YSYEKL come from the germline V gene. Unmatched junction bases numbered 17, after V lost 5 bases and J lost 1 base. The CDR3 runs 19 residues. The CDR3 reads CASSSFGRTGTASYNEQFF. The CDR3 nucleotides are TGCGCCAGCAGCTCGTTCGGGAGGACCGGGACTGCATCCTACAATGAGCAGTTCTTC.

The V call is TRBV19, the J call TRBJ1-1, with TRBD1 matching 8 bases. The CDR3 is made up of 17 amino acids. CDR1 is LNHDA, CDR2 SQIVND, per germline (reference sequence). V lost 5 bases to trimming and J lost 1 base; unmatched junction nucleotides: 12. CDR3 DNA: TGTGCCAGTAGTCTCCGGGACAGGTCGGTGGGGAACACTGAAGCTTTCTTT. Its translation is CASSLRDRSVGNTEAFF.

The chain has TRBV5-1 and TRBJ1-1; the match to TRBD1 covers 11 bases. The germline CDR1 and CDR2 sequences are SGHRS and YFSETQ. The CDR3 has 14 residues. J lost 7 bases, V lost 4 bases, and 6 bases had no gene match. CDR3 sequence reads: CASSLGQGADEAFF. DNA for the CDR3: TGCGCCAGCAGCCTCGGACAGGGGGCAGATGAAGCTTTCTTT.

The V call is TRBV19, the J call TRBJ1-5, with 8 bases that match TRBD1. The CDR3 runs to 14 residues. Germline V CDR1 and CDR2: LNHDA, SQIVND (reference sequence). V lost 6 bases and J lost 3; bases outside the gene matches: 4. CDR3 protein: CASRLTGDNQPQHF. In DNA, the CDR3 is TGTGCCAGTAGATTGACAGGGGACAATCAGCCCCAGCATTTT.

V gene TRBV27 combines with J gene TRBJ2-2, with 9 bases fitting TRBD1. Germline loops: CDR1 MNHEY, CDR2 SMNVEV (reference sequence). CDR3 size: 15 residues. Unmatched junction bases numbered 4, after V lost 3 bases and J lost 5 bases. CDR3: CASSLDRGGTGELFF. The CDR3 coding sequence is TGTGCCAGCAGTTTGGACAGGGGAGGGACCGGGGAGCTGTTTTTT.

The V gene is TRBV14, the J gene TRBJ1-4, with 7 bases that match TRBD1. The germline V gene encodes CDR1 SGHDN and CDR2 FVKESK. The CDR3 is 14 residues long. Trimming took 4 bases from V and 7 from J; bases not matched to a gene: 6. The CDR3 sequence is CASSLPGTAEKLFF. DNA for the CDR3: TGTGCCAGCAGCCTTCCAGGGACAGCTGAAAAACTGTTTTTT.

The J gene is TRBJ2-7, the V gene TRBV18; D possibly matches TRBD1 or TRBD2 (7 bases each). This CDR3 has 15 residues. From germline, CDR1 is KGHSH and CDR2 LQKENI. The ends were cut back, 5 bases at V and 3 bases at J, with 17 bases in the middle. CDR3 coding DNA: TGTGCCAGCTCAGGACCAGCGGGACAGATCTACGAGCAGTACTTC. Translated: CASSGPAGQIYEQYF.